The T cell receptor (beta chain) described here comes from a study of CD8 T cells in Susac syndrome. An input of about 0.5 to 1 ug of RNA was subjected to reverse transcription using random hexamers. Amplification of TCR beta CDR3 used immunoSEQ multiplex PCR across 54 Vbeta and 13 Jbeta. One entry per CDR3 protein results from TCRdb running MiXCR on the immunoSEQ multiplex PCR reads. The sample yields 400,000 to 550,000 distinct CDR3 sequences, 85% seen once. Germline V gene lookup returns CDR1 GTSNPN and CDR2 SVGIG (reference sequence). Unmatched junction bases numbered 3, after V lost 1 base and J lost 7 bases. The length of the CDR3 is 12 residues. CD8+ and CD4+ T cells from blood underwent TCR beta sequencing.

Sequenced sample: CD8+ T cells from PBMCs. The clonotype was recovered from a human donor with multiple sclerosis. V gene TRBV30 combines with J gene TRBJ1-2; 7 bases are a match to TRBD1. CDR3 nucleotides: TGTGCCTGGAGTGAAACAGGGGTTGGCTACACCTTC. It yields the protein CAWSETGVGYTF.